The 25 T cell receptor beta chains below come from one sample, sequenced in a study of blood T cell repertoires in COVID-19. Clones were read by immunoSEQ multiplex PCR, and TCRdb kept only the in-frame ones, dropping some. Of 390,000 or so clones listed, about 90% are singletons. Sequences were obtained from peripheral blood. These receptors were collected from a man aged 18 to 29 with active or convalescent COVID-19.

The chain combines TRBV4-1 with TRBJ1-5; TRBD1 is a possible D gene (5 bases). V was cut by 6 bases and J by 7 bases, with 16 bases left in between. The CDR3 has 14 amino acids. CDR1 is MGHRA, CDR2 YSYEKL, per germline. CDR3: CASRREGLGQPQHF. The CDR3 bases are TGCGCCAGCAGAAGGGAGGGACTAGGCCAGCCCCAGCATTTT.

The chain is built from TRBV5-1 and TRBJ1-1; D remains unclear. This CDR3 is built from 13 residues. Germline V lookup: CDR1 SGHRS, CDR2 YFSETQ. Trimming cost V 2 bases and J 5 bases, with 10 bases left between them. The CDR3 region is CASSLNTGTEAFF. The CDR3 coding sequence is TGCGCCAGCAGCTTAAACACCGGGACTGAAGCTTTCTTT.

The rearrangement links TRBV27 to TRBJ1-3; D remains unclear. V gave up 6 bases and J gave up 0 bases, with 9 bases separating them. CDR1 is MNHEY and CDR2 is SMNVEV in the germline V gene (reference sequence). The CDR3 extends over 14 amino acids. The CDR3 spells CASSQHRSGNTIYF. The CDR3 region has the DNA TGTGCCAGCAGCCAACACCGCTCTGGAAACACCATATATTTT.

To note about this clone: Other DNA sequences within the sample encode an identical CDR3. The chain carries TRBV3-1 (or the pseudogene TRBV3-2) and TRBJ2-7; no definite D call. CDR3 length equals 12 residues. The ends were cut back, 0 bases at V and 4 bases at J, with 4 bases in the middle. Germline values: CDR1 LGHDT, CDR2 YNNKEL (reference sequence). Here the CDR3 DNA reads TGTGCCAGCAGCCAAGACAGTTACGAGCAGTACTTC. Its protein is CASSQDSYEQYF.

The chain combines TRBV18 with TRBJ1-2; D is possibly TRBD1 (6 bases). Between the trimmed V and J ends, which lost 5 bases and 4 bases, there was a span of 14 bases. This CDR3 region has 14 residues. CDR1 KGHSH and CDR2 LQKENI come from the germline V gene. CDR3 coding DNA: TGTGCCAGCTCAGGTGGGACACTTCCCTATGGCTACACCTTC. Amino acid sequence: CASSGGTLPYGYTF.

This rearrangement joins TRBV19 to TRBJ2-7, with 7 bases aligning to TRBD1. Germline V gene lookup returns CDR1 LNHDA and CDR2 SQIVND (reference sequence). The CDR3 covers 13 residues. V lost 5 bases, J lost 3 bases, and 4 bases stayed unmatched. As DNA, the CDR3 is TGTGCCAGTAGTCCGGGACAGAACTACGAGCAGTACTTC. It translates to CASSPGQNYEQYF.

CDR3 region: CASSQAAASGRREQFF. The DNA of the CDR3 is TGCGCCAGCAGCCAAGCCGCGGCTAGCGGGAGGCGTGAGCAGTTCTTC. This chain uses TRBV4-1 with TRBJ2-1; 11 positions match TRBD2. CDR3 length: 16 amino acids. V gave up 1 base and J gave up 9 bases; unmatched junction bases: 8. CDR1 is MGHRA, CDR2 YSYEKL, per germline.

The CDR3 region is CASSYSTSVYEQYF. The CDR3 bases are TGTGCCAGCAGTTACTCGACTAGCGTCTACGAGCAGTACTTC. The rearrangement joins TRBV6-5 to TRBJ2-7; 8 nucleotides align to TRBD2. The CDR3 totals 14 residues. The V segment lost 0 bases and the J segment 3 bases; nucleotides outside the gene matches: 1. Germline V gene sequence: CDR1 MNHEY, CDR2 SVGAGI.

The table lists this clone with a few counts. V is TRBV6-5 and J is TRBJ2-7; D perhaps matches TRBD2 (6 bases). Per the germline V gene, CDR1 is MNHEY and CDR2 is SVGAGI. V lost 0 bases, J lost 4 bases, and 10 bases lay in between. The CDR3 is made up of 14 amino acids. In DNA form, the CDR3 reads TGTGCCAGCAGTTACTCTGGAGGGGTATACGAGCAGTACTTC. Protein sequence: CASSYSGGVYEQYF.

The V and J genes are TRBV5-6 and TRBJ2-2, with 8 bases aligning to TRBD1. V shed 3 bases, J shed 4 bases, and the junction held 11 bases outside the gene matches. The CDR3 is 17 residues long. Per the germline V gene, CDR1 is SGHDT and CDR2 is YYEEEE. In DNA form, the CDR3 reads TGTGCCAGCAGCTGGGGTTCGGACAGGGATTTCACCGGGGAGCTGTTTTTT. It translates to CASSWGSDRDFTGELFF.

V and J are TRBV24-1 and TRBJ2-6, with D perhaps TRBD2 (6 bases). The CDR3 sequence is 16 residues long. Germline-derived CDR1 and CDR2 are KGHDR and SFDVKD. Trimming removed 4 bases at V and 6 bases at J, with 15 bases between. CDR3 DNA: TGTGCCACCAGTGACGCCGGGACTGGTCTGGCCAACGTCCTGACTTTC. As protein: CATSDAGTGLANVLTF.

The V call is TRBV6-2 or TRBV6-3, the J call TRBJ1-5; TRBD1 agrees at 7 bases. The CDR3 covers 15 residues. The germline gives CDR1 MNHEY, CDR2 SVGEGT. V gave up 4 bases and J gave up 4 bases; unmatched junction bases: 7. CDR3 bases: TGTGCCAGCAGTTCCTCAGGGGGTCTTAATCAGCCCCAGCATTTT. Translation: CASSSSGGLNQPQHF.

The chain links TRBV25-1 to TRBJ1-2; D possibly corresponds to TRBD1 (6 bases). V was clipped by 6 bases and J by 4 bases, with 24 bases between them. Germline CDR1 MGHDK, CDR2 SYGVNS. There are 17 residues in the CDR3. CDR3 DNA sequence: TGTGCCAGCAGGCCTTCAGGGAGGGGGGGTTCTAGCTATGGCTACACCTTC. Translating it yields CASRPSGRGGSSYGYTF.

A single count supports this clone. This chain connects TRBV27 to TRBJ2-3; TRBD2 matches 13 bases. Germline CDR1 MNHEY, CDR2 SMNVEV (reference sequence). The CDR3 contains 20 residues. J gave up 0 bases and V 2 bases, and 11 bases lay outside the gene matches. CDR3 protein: CASSLNRLAGGFLSTDTQYF. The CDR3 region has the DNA TGTGCCAGCAGTTTAAACAGACTAGCGGGAGGATTCTTAAGCACAGATACGCAGTATTTT.

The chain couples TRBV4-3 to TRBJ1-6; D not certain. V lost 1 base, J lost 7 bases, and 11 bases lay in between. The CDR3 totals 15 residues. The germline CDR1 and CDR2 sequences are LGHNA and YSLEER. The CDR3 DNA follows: TGCGCCAGCAGCCAAGGTGAGGCGAGAAATTCACCCCTCCACTTT. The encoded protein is CASSQGEARNSPLHF.

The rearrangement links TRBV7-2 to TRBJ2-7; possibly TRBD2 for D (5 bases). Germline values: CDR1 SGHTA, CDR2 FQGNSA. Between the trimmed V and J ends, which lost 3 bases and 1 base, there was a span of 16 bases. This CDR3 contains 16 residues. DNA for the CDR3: TGTGCCAGCAGCTTGCGTACTGGCGGGCGATCCTACGAGCAGTACTTC. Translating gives CASSLRTGGRSYEQYF.

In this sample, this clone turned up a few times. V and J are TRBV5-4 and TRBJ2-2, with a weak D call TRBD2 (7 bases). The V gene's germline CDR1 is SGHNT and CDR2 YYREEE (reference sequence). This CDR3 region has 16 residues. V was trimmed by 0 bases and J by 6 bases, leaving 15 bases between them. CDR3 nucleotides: TGTGCCAGCAGCTTGGTTGCGGGGGCGCCTGCCGGGGAGCTGTTTTTT. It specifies CASSLVAGAPAGELFF.

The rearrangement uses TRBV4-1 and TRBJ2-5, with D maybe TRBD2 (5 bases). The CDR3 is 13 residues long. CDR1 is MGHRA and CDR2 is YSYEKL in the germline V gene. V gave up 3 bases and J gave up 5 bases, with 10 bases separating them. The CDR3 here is CASSQGSHETQYF. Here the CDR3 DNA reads TGCGCCAGCAGCCAGGGGAGCCACGAGACCCAGTACTTC.

The CDR3 reads CASSLGDRTTNEKLFF. Written as DNA, the CDR3 is TGCGCCAGCAGCTTGGGGGACAGGACAACTAATGAAAAACTGTTTTTT. The V call is TRBV5-1, the J call TRBJ1-4; 8 bases align to TRBD1. There are 16 residues in the CDR3. Looked up from germline, CDR1 is SGHRS and CDR2 is YFSETQ. Trimming at V came to 0 bases and at J to 0 bases, leaving 1 base not matched to a gene. Complete variable domain (other parts from reference TRBV5-1 and TRBJ1-4): KAGVTQTPRYLIKTRGQQVTLSCSPISGHRSVSWYQQTPGQGLQFLFEYFSETQRNKGNFPGRFSGRQFSNSRSEMNVSTLELGDSALYLCASSLGDRTTNEKLFFGSGTQLSVL.

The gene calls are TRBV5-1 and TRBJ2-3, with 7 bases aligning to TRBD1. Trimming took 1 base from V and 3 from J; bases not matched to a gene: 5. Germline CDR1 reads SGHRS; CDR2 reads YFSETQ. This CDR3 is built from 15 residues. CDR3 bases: TGCGCCAGCAGCTTGTCGGCAGGGGGTACAGATACGCAGTATTTT. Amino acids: CASSLSAGGTDTQYF.

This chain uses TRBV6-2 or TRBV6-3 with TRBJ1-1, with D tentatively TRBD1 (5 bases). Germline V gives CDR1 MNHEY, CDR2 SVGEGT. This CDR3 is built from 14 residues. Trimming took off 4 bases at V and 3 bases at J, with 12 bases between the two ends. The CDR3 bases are TGTGCCAGCAGTTCCCCTCGGGGGTACACTGAAGCTTTCTTT. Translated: CASSSPRGYTEAFF.

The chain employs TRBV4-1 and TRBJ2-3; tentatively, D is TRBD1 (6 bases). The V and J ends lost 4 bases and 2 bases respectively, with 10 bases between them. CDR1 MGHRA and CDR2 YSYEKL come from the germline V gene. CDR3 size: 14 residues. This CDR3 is CASSLWTDTDTQYF. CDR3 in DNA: TGCGCCAGCAGCCTCTGGACAGACACAGATACGCAGTATTTT.

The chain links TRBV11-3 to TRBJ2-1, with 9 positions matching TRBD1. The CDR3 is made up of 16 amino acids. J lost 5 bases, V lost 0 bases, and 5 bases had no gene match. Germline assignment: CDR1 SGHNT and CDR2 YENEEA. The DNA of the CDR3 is TGTGCCAGCAGCTTAGAAGGGACAGGGATACACAATGAGCAGTTCTTC. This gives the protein CASSLEGTGIHNEQFF.

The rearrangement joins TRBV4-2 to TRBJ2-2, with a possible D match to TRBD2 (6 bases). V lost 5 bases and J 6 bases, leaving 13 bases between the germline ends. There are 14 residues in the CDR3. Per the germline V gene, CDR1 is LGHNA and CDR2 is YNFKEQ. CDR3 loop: CASSEVGGAGELFF. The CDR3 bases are TGTGCCAGCAGCGAAGTAGGAGGGGCCGGGGAGCTGTTTTTT.

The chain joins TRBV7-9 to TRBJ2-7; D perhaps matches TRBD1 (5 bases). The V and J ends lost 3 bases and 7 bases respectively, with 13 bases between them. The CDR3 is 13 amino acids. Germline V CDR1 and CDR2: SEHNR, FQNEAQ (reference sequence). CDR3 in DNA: TGTGCCAGCAGCTTGACAGACCTAAGGGAGCAGTACTTC. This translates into CASSLTDLREQYF.